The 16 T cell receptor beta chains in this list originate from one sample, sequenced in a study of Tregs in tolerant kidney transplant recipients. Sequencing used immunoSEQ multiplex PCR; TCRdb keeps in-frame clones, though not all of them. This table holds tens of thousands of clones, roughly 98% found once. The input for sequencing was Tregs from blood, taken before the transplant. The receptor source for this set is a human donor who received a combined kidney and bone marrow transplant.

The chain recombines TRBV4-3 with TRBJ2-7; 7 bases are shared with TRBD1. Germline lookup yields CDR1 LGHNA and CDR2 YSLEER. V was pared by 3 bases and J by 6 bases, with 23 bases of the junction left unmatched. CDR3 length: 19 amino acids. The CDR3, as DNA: TGCGCCAGCAGCCAGACCTCCACTACAGGGGTGGGTCGGCCTAGCGAGCAGTACTTC. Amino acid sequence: CASSQTSTTGVGRPSEQYF.

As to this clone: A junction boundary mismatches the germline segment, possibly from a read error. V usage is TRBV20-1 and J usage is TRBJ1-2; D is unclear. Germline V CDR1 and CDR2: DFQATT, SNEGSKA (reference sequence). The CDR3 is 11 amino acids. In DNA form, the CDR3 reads TGCAGTGCCGATACCAACTATGGCTACATCTTC. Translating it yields CSADTNYGYIF.

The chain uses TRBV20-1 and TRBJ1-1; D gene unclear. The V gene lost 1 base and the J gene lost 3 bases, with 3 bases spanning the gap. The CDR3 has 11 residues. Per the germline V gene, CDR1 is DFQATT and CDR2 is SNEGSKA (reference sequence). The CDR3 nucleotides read TGCAGTGCTAGAGGAGACACTGAAGCTTTCTTT. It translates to CSARGDTEAFF.

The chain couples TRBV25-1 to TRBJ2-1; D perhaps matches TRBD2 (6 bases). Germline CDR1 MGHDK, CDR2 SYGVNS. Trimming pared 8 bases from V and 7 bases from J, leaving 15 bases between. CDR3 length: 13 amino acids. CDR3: CASGRDWSNEQFF. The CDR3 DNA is TGTGCCAGCGGTCGGGACTGGAGTAATGAGCAGTTCTTC.

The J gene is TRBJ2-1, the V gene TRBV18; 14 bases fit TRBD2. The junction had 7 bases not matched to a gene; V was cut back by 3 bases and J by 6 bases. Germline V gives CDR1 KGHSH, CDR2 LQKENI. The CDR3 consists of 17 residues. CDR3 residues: CASSPNLGLAGVNEQFF. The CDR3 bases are TGTGCCAGCTCACCCAACTTGGGACTAGCGGGAGTCAATGAGCAGTTCTTC.

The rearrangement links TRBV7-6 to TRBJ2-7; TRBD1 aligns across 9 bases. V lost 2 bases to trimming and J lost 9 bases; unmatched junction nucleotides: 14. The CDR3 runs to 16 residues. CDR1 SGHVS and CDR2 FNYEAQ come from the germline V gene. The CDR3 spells CASSLSLAITGGAQYF. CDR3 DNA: TGTGCCAGCAGCTTATCCCTAGCCATCACAGGGGGCGCGCAGTACTTC.

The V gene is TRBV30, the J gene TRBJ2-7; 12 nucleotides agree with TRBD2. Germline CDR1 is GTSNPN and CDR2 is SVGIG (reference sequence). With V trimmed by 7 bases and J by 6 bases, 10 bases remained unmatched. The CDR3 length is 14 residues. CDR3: CASMGLAGVREQYF. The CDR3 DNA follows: TGTGCCTCAATGGGACTAGCGGGTGTCCGCGAGCAGTACTTC.

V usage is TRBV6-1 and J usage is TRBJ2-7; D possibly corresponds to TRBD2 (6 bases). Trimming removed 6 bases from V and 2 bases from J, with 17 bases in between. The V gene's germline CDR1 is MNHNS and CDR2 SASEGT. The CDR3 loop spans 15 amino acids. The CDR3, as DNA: TGTGCCAGCAGACGAGAGCGGGCTGGGACCTACGAGCAGTACTTC. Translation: CASRRERAGTYEQYF.

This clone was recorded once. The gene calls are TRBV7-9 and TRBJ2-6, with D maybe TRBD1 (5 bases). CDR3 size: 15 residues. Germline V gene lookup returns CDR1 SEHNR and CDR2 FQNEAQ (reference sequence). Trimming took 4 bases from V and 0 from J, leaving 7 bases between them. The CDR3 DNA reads TGTGCCAGCAGCTGGGGCGACTCTGGGGCCAACGTCCTGACTTTC. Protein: CASSWGDSGANVLTF.

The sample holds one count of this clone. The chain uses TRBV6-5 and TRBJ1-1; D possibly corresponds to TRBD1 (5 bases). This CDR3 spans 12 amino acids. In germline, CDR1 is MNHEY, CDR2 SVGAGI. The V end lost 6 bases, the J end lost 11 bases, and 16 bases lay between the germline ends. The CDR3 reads CASRREGDGAFF. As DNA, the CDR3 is TGTGCCAGCAGACGCGAAGGGGATGGTGCTTTCTTT.

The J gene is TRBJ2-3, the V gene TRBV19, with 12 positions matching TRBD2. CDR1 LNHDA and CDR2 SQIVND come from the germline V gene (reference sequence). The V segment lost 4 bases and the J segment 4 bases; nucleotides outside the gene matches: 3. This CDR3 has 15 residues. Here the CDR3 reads CASSRLAGEADTQYF. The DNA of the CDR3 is TGTGCCAGTAGTAGACTAGCGGGAGAGGCAGATACGCAGTATTTT.

For the CDR3, the DNA is TGTGCCAGCAGCTTCGGACTAGCGGGGACAGATACGCAGTATTTT. Translating gives CASSFGLAGTDTQYF. The J gene is TRBJ2-3, the V gene TRBV7-3; TRBD2 aligns across 12 bases. CDR1 and CDR2 from the germline V gene are SGHTA and FQGTGA. CDR3 length: 15 residues. V shed 3 bases and J 3 bases; nucleotides not matched to a gene: 1.

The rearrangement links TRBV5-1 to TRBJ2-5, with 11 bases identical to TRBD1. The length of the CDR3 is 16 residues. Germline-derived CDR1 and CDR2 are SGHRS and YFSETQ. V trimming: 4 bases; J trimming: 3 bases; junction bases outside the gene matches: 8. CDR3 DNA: TGCGCCAGCAGCAGAAAGGGACAGGGGGGTGAAGAGACCCAGTACTTC. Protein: CASSRKGQGGEETQYF.

In DNA, the CDR3 is TGCAGCGTTGAAGTGACGGGAGTGGGGACAGATACGCAGTATTTT. It specifies CSVEVTGVGTDTQYF. This chain uses TRBV29-1 with TRBJ2-3; tentative D call: TRBD2 (6 bases). This CDR3 contains 15 residues. V was cut by 1 base and J by 3 bases, with 14 bases left in between. Germline CDR1 SQVTM, CDR2 ANQGSEA.

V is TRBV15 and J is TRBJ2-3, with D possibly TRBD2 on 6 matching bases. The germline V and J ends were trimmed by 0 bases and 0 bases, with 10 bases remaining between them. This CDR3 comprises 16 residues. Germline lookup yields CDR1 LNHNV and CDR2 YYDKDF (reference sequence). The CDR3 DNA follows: TGTGCCACCAGCAGAGACCTAGCGCGAAGCACAGATACGCAGTATTTT. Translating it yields CATSRDLARSTDTQYF.

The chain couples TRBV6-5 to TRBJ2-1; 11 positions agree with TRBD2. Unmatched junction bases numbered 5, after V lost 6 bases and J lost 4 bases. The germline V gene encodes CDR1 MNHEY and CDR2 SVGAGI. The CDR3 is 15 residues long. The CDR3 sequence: CASRFLAGGYNEQFF. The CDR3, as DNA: TGTGCCAGCAGATTCCTAGCGGGGGGTTACAATGAGCAGTTCTTC.